The present TCR beta chain was sequenced within a study of blood T cell repertoires in COVID-19. The CDR3 extends over 15 amino acids. The germline V gene encodes CDR1 SGHRS and CDR2 YFSETQ. J lost 4 bases, V lost 7 bases, and 10 bases had no gene match. Assay: immunoSEQ multiplex PCR; the TCRdb copy retains only in-frame clones and omits some. In the table there are about 250,000 clones, around 90% of which are singletons. Material: peripheral blood. The chain couples TRBV5-1 to TRBJ2-3, with TRBD2 matching over 9 bases. The sequence was collected from a woman between 40 and 50 years old who had recovered from COVID-19. CDR3 coding DNA: TGCGCCAGCTGCCCCGGGGGACTAGCTGCAGATACGCAGTATTTT. Encoded protein: CASCPGGLAADTQYF.